These 17 T cell receptor beta chains were all obtained from the same sample, sequenced in a study of blood T cell repertoires in COVID-19. The table came from immunoSEQ multiplex PCR; TCRdb's copy has only in-frame clones and leaves some out. The sample contains 450,000 or so clones, roughly 90% of which appear only once. The sample consisted of peripheral blood. These receptors all stem from a man younger than 35 with COVID-19, enrolled during active disease.

The chain is built from TRBV5-1 and TRBJ1-4, with D perhaps matching TRBD1 (5 bases). Germline lookup yields CDR1 SGHRS and CDR2 YFSETQ. This CDR3 comprises 13 residues. V lost 6 bases and J lost 3, with 9 bases in between. CDR3 protein: CASNRQPNEKLFF. CDR3 bases: TGCGCCAGCAACCGACAGCCTAATGAAAAACTGTTTTTT.

The CDR3 coding sequence is TGTGCCAGCAGCCCCCAACGGACACGGGCCGTGGACTATGGCTACACCTTC. This codes for CASSPQRTRAVDYGYTF. This rearrangement joins TRBV13 to TRBJ1-2; D may be TRBD1 (5 bases). CDR1 is PRHDT and CDR2 is FYEKMQ in the germline V gene (reference sequence). The CDR3 extends over 17 amino acids. V was shortened by 5 bases and J by 3 bases, with 22 bases between the two germline ends.

This chain links TRBV20-1 with TRBJ2-3; a weak D match, TRBD1 (6 bases). Trimming stripped 7 bases from V and 2 bases from J, with 7 bases between. The CDR3 totals 11 residues. Germline CDR1 reads DFQATT; CDR2 reads SNEGSKA (reference sequence). The CDR3 region is CSGTATDTQYF. The CDR3 coding sequence is TGCAGTGGGACAGCCACAGATACGCAGTATTTT.

The chain employs TRBV5-1 and TRBJ2-7; D gene unclear. Germline values: CDR1 SGHRS, CDR2 YFSETQ. Trimming took 1 base from V and 7 from J, leaving 18 bases between them. This CDR3 comprises 15 residues. CDR3 DNA: TGCGCCAGCAGCTTGTCTACTTCTTTATCGTGGGAGCAGTACTTC. It codes for CASSLSTSLSWEQYF.

V gene TRBV14 combines with J gene TRBJ1-2; unclear D gene. Germline V gene data show CDR1 as SGHDN and CDR2 as FVKESK. V was shortened by 0 bases and J by 7 bases, with 9 bases between the two germline ends. The CDR3 has 13 residues. CDR3 protein: CASSQERGSGYTF. In nucleotides, the CDR3 is TGTGCCAGCAGCCAAGAGCGGGGTAGTGGCTACACCTTC.

The gene calls are TRBV12-3 or TRBV12-4 and TRBJ1-2; D is undetermined. This CDR3 contains 13 residues. Trimming pared 3 bases from V and 8 bases from J, leaving 13 bases between. CDR3: CASSFLNSHGYTF. CDR3 bases: TGTGCCAGCAGTTTCTTGAACAGCCACGGCTACACCTTC.

In regard to this clone: This CDR3 is also generated by other DNA sequences in the sample. The genes are TRBV3-1 (or the pseudogene TRBV3-2) and TRBJ1-2; D gene unclear. The CDR3 runs to 13 residues. Trimming removed 7 bases at V and 4 bases at J, with 13 bases between. Germline CDR1 LGHDT, CDR2 YNNKEL (reference sequence). The CDR3 loop is CASTPRGSYGYTF. The CDR3 DNA reads TGTGCCAGCACCCCGAGAGGGAGCTATGGCTACACCTTC.

The CDR3 region is CASSFEGEGYTF. CDR3 nucleotide sequence: TGTGCCAGCAGTTTTGAGGGGGAGGGCTACACCTTC. V gene TRBV12-3 or TRBV12-4 combines with J gene TRBJ1-2, with D tentatively TRBD1 (6 bases). The germline V and J ends were trimmed by 3 bases and 8 bases, with 10 bases remaining between them. The CDR3 runs 12 residues.

This chain links TRBV10-3 with TRBJ2-1; 15 nucleotides line up with TRBD2. V lost 11 bases, J lost 5 bases, and 7 bases stayed unmatched. Germline CDR1 is ENHRY and CDR2 is SYGVKD. The CDR3 covers 15 residues. The CDR3: CAAGTSGRINNEQFF. Written as DNA, the CDR3 is TGTGCCGCCGGGACTAGCGGGAGGATCAACAATGAGCAGTTCTTC.

This clone was found many times. The genes are TRBV6-1 and TRBJ1-2, with TRBD1 identical over 8 bases. V dropped 1 base and J dropped 4; count of bases not matched to a gene: 2. The CDR3 has 14 amino acids. From germline, CDR1 is MNHNS and CDR2 SASEGT. DNA for the CDR3: TGTGCCAGCAGTGAAGGGACAGGGCTCTATGGCTACACCTTC. Encoded protein: CASSEGTGLYGYTF.

The rearrangement links TRBV2 to TRBJ2-7; weak D call: TRBD2 (6 bases). The CDR3 totals 12 residues. CDR1 is SNHLY and CDR2 is FYNNEI in the germline V gene. Trimming took 7 bases from V and 2 from J, leaving 9 bases between them. The CDR3 DNA reads TGTGCCAGCATTGGGACTCCCTACGAGCAGTACTTC. Protein sequence: CASIGTPYEQYF.

The chain is built from TRBV6-5 and TRBJ2-7, with D possibly TRBD2 on 6 matching bases. CDR1 is MNHEY, CDR2 SVGAGI, per germline. This CDR3 has 16 residues. V was shortened by 0 bases and J by 5 bases, with 17 bases between the two germline ends. In nucleotides, the CDR3 is TGTGCCAGCAGTTACTCAGGGACTCCCCCAGCGAACGAGCAGTACTTC. Amino acids: CASSYSGTPPANEQYF.

The rearrangement uses TRBV30 and TRBJ1-2; D remains unclear. Deletions cut 2 bases from V and 8 bases from J, with 9 bases between. The CDR3 runs 11 residues. Per germline, CDR1 GTSNPN and CDR2 SVGIG (reference sequence). The CDR3 spells CAWSSGGGYTF. In DNA form, the CDR3 reads TGTGCCTGGAGTAGCGGAGGGGGCTACACCTTC. The whole variable domain, filled in from reference TRBV30 and TRBJ1-2, reads SQTIHQWPATLVQPVGSPLSLECTVEGTSNPNLYWYRQAAGRGLQLLFYSVGIGQISSEVPQNLSASRPQDRQFILSSKKLLLSDSGFYLCAWSSGGGYTFGSGTRLTVV.

The chain joins TRBV9 to TRBJ2-1; a weak D match, TRBD2 (5 bases). V was pared by 0 bases and J by 5 bases, with 15 bases between. Germline CDR1 reads SGDLS; CDR2 reads YYNGEE. The CDR3 sequence is 16 residues long. CDR3 DNA: TGTGCCAGCAGCGTAGATGAGGGAGTTAGCCACAATGAGCAGTTCTTC. Residues: CASSVDEGVSHNEQFF.

The V and J genes are TRBV14 and TRBJ2-3, with D tentatively TRBD1 (6 bases). The V end lost 5 bases, the J end lost 0 bases, and 15 bases lay between the germline ends. The CDR3 totals 16 residues. Per germline, CDR1 SGHDN and CDR2 FVKESK. CDR3 amino acids: CASSTLGTLSTDTQYF. The CDR3 nucleotides read TGTGCCAGCAGCACCCTCGGGACACTTAGCACAGATACGCAGTATTTT.

The chain carries TRBV6-5 and TRBJ1-5; 7 nucleotides align to TRBD1. Losses at the gene ends were 7 bases for V and 7 bases for J; bases not matched to a gene: 10. The CDR3 extends over 14 amino acids. CDR1 MNHEY and CDR2 SVGAGI come from the germline V gene. This CDR3 is CASTITGAGQPQHF. In nucleotides, the CDR3 is TGTGCCAGCACCATAACAGGGGCTGGACAGCCCCAGCATTTT.

This chain joins TRBV19 and TRBJ2-1, with 11 bases aligning to TRBD2. The CDR3 is 16 residues long. Trimming cost V 6 bases and J 7 bases; bases outside gene matches: 11. Germline V CDR1 and CDR2: LNHDA, SQIVND (reference sequence). The CDR3 sequence is CASRSLAGGRLNEQFF. CDR3 in DNA: TGTGCCAGTAGGTCCCTAGCGGGAGGCCGCCTAAATGAGCAGTTCTTC.